This T cell receptor (beta chain) is drawn from a study of T cell responses to AZD1222 COVID-19 vaccine. The CDR3 contains 16 residues. Germline values: CDR1 SGHRS, CDR2 YFSETQ. Trimming at V came to 4 bases and at J to 5 bases, leaving 12 bases not matched to a gene. Using immunoSEQ multiplex PCR, the repertoire was profiled, and TCRdb retains in-frame clones only, with some absent. The table for this sample gives about 140,000 clones. Whole-study results and caveats: Across spike, vaccine-associated CD4 TCRs were found, dominant at 160-218 and 743-854. Donors skewed white British and female; clonal diversity was possibly underestimated. Baseline seropositivity characterized only six AZD1222 recipients. Targeting of unmutated variant regions was reportedly seen in nearly half of spike-specific TCRs.

To note about this clone: Its specificity is not known.

The material sequenced was peripheral blood. The rearrangement uses TRBV5-1 and TRBJ1-2; TRBD1 matches at 9 bases. The TCR sequence derives from an adult in good health. In nucleotides, the CDR3 is TGCGCCAGCAGCCCGCAACCTGGGACAGGGTTTTATGGCTACACCTTC. It encodes CASSPQPGTGFYGYTF.